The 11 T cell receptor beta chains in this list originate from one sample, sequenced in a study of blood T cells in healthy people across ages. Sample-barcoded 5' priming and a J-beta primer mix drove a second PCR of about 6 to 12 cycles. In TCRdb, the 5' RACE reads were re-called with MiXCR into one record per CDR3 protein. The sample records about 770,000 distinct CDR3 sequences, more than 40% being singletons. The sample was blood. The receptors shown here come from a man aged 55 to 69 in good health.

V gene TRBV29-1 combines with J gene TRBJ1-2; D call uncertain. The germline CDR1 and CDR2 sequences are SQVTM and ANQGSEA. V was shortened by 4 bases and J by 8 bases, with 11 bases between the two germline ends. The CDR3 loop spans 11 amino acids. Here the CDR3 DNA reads TGCAGCGTTGGGAGAACGGGAGGCTACACCTTC. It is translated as CSVGRTGGYTF.

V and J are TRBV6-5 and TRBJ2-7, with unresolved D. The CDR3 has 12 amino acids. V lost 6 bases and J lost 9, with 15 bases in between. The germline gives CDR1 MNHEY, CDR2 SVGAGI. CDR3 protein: CASSGLGLGQYF. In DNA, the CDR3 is TGTGCCAGCAGCGGGTTAGGGTTGGGGCAGTACTTC.

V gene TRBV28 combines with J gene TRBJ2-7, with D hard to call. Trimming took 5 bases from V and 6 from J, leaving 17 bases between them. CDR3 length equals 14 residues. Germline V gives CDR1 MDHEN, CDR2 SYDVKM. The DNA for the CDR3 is TGTGCCAGCAGTCTAACAGACCGGTCCGGCGAGCAGTACTTC. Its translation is CASSLTDRSGEQYF.

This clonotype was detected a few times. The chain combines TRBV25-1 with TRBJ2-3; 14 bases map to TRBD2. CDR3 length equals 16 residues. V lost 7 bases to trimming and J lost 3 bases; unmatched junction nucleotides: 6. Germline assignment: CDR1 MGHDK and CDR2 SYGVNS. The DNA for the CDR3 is TGTGCCAGCAAGTCGACTAGCGGGGGGGTTACAGATACGCAGTATTTT. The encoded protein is CASKSTSGGVTDTQYF.

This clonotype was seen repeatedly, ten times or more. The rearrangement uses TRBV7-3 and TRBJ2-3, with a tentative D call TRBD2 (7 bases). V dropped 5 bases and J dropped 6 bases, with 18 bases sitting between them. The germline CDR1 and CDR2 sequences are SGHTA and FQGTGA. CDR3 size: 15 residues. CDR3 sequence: CASSTGAGAGDTQYF. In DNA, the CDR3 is TGTGCCAGCAGCACGGGTGCGGGGGCGGGGGATACGCAGTATTTT.

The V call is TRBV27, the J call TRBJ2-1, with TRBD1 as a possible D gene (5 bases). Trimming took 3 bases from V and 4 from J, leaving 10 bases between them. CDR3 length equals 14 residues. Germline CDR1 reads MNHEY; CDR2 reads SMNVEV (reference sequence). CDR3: CASSFRAAYNEQFF. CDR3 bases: TGTGCCAGCAGTTTCAGGGCGGCGTACAATGAGCAGTTCTTC.

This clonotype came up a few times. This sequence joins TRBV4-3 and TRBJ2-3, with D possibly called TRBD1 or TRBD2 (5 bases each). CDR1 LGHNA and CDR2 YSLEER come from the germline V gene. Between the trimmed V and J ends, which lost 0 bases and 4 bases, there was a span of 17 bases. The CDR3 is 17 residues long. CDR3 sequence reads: CASSQEHGALGADTQYF. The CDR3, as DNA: TGCGCCAGCAGCCAAGAGCACGGGGCCCTAGGAGCAGATACGCAGTATTTT.

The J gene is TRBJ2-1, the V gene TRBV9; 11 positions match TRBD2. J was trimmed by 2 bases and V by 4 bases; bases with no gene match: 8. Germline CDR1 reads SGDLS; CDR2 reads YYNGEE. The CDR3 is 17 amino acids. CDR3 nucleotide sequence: TGTGCCAGCAGCCCATCCGGGACTAGCGGTCCCTACAATGAGCAGTTCTTC. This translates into CASSPSGTSGPYNEQFF.

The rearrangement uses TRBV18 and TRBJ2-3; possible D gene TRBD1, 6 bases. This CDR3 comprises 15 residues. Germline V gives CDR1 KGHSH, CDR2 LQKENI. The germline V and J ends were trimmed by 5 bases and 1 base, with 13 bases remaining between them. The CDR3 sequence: CASSTRGSGTDTQYF. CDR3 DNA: TGTGCCAGCTCAACGAGGGGGAGTGGCACAGATACGCAGTATTTT.

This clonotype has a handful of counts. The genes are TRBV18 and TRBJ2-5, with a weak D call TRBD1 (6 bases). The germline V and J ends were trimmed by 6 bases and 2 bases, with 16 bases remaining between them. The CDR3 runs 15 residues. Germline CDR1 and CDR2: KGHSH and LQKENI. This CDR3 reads CASSHNGQSQETQYF. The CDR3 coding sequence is TGTGCCAGCTCCCACAATGGACAGTCGCAAGAGACCCAGTACTTC.

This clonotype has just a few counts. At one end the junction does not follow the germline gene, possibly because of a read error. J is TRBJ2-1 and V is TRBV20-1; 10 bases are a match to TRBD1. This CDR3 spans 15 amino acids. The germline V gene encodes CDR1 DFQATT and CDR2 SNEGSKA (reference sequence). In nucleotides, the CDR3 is TGCAGTGCCAGAGCCCGACAGGGGGCTTTCAATGAGCAGTTCTTC. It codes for CSARARQGAFNEQFF.